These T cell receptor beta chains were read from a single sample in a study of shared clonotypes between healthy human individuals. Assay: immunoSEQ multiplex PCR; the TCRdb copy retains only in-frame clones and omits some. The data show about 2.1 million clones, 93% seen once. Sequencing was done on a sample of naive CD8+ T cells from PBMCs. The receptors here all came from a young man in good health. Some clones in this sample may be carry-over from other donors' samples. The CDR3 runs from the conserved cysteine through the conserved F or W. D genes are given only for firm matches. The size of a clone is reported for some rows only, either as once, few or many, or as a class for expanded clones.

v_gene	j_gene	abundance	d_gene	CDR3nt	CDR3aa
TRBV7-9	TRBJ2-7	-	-	TGTGCCAGCAGCTTAGGGCGATACGAGCAGTACTTC	CASSLGRYEQYF
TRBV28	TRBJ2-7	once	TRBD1	TGTGCCAGCAGCTTGACAGGGTCTATTCCCTACGAGCAGTACTTC	CASSLTGSIPYEQYF
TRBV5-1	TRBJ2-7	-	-	TGCGCCAGCGGTTGGGGGTTGGAGGGGACAGTAAGCTACGAGCAGTACTTC	CASGWGLEGTVSYEQYF
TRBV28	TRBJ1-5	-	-	TGTGCCAGCACCCAGTACTGGGGGGGAAATCAGCCCCAGCATTTT	CASTQYWGGNQPQHF
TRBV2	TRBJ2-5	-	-	TGTGCCAGCACCTGGACCGGGCAGCGGAAGCAAGAGACCCAGTACTTC	CASTWTGQRKQETQYF
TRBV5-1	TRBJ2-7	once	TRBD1	TGCGCCAGCAGCTCCGGACAGGGAAGGTACGAGCAGTACTTC	CASSSGQGRYEQYF
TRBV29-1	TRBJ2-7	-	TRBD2	TGCAGCGGTATAGCGGGAGGTCCCGCCTACGAGCAGTACTTC	CSGIAGGPAYEQYF
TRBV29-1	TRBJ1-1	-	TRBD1	TGCAGCGTTGAAGGCAGGGGGTTGGCCACTGAAGCTTTCTTT	CSVEGRGLATEAFF
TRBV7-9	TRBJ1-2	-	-	TGTGCCAGCAGCTTAGCGGGGACGGCAGAGAGGAGCTACACCTTC	CASSLAGTAERSYTF
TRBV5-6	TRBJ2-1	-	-	TGTGCCAGCAGTTTCCAGACTGCCGAGCAGTTCTTC	CASSFQTAEQFF
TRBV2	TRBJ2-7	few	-	TGTGCCAGCAGCTCACGAGGGGGAGCCGAGCAGTACTTC	CASSSRGGAEQYF